This T cell receptor beta chain is from a study of T-cell reconstitution after alpha-beta-depleted transplantation in children (dated by TCRdb to between 2015 and 2016). At the level of the whole study: The study quantitatively tracked T-cell immune reconstitution after TCRalphabeta/CD19-depleted allogeneic hematopoietic cell transplantation in children using TCR repertoire profiling.

The method behind the library was PCR. Sequencing used an Illumina HiSeq 2500. Molecular barcoding was employed in the preparation of TCR libraries, with unique molecular identifiers being used to normalize TCRbeta repertoire quantification. Using fastp trimming at Q25 and MiXCR clonotype assembly, TCRdb reanalyzed the public sequencing data and kept in-frame beta chains. Every distinct CDR3 protein forms one entry, paired with its most common genes and DNA. For this sample there are around 380,000 distinct CDR3 sequences; about a tenth appear just once. The top ten clonotypes cover roughly 6% of the sample. With regard to this clonotype: Its recognized antigen is unknown. Within one base of it there is no much larger clone, and no base qualities were kept.

The specimen was PBMCs from the stem cell graft donor, collected from the stem cell graft. The origin of this receptor is a human donor who donated a stem cell graft to a child with acute myeloid leukemia.

The CDR3 corresponds to CASSFTGAVSLADTQYF. The sequenced DNA: TGTGCCAGCAGCTTCACCGGGGCCGTAAGCCTTGCGGATACGCAGTATTTT. This receptor chain uses TRBV7-2 and TRBJ2-3; the D region is possibly TRBD1 or TRBD2, each matching across 5 bases. The junction carries 22 bases between V and J, which are trimmed by 3 bases and 6 bases respectively. According to the germline V gene, CDR1 reads SGHTA and CDR2 reads FQGNSA. Counted from cysteine to phenylalanine, this CDR3 has 17 amino acids. This entry keeps only the CDR3 DNA: 51 bases, framed from base 1.